This is a list of T cell receptor beta chains from one sample in a study of blood T cell repertoires in COVID-19. Sequencing was performed with immunoSEQ multiplex PCR; in TCRdb, only in-frame clones are kept and a portion is missing. The table has 65,000 to 95,000 clones, approximately 93% seen once. The sequenced material came from peripheral blood. These receptors were collected from a man between 45 and 60 years old with COVID-19, enrolled during active disease. CDR3s include the opening cysteine and the closing phenylalanine or tryptophan. The order of the fields is V gene, CDR3 length, J gene, CDR3 protein.

>TRBV5-1|15|TRBJ2-2
CASTGLADNTGELFF
>TRBV7-3|14|TRBJ2-3
CASSPSGGTDTQYF
>TRBV6-6|16|TRBJ2-7
CASSSPATGERYEQYF
>TRBV7-3|16|TRBJ2-2
CASSQGVAENTGELFF
>TRBV5-1|15|TRBJ1-1
CASSLERQTYTEAFF
>TRBV6-2/TRBV6-3|16|TRBJ2-7
CASSYSSILALHEQYF
>TRBV15|15|TRBJ2-1
CATSRDQGALDEQFF
>TRBV7-9|12|TRBJ2-3
CASSSGVDTQYF
>TRBV12-3/TRBV12-4|13|TRBJ1-6
CASRSGVQSPLHF
>TRBV4-1|13|TRBJ2-1
CASSQLGLNEQFF
>TRBV28|13|TRBJ1-1
CASNRGVNTEAFF
>TRBV4-1|15|TRBJ2-1
CASSQDDRGGNEQFF
>TRBV9|12|TRBJ1-1
CASSIGQGEAFF
>TRBV5-1|13|TRBJ1-2
CASSTGTNYGYTF
>TRBV6-2/TRBV6-3|15|TRBJ2-2
CASSWDRRGTGELFF
>TRBV19|15|TRBJ1-6
CASSSQAGGNSPLHF
>TRBV9|15|TRBJ1-1
CASSPRQGLNTEAFF
>TRBV5-5|16|TRBJ1-1
CASSHSDRPLNTEAFF
>TRBV6-5|13|TRBJ1-2
CASSAARDYGYTF
>TRBV14|17|TRBJ2-1
CASSLGLAGNSINEQFF
>TRBV2|14|TRBJ2-5
CASLSGRALETQYF
>TRBV5-4|16|TRBJ1-6
CASSLIQGVGNSPLHF
>TRBV11-2|14|TRBJ1-3
CASSFSGSGNTIYF
>TRBV7-2|14|TRBJ2-1
CATTRDLTYNEQFF
>TRBV5-1|18|TRBJ2-5
CASSPARTSGIMEETQYF
>TRBV4-3|13|TRBJ2-1
CASSRLAGSEQFF
>TRBV28|16|TRBJ1-4
CASSGSIRDRGGKLFF
>TRBV5-5|15|TRBJ2-1
CASSHSGRDYNEQFF
>TRBV5-1|14|TRBJ1-2
CASSLGEDRVGYTF
>TRBV19|13|TRBJ2-2
CASKLANTGELFF
>TRBV6-5|14|TRBJ1-1
CASTLTGLNTEAFF
>TRBV5-1|17|TRBJ2-5
CASSLEGPRGRLETQYF
>TRBV18|16|TRBJ1-1
CASSPLGRALNTEAFF
>TRBV14|15|TRBJ1-2
CASSQAGGYGYGYTF
>TRBV2|15|TRBJ2-5
CASSVQASSAETQYF
>TRBV6-5|14|TRBJ2-5
CASSTTDSQETQYF
>TRBV9|16|TRBJ1-3
CASSITGGYSGNTIYF
>TRBV12-3/TRBV12-4|12|TRBJ1-5
CASSSQNQPQHF
>TRBV29-1|13|TRBJ2-7
CSVDGPGPYEQYF
>TRBV6-5|12|TRBJ2-4
CASTQTKNIQYF
>TRBV28|14|TRBJ1-6
CASSLTGLDSPLHF
>TRBV5-8|17|TRBJ2-6
CASSLGTHLSGANVLTF
>TRBV27|18|TRBJ2-6
CASSPLGQGWAGANVLTF
>TRBV2|15|TRBJ2-7
CASSGGWGQGYEQYF
>TRBV5-4|15|TRBJ2-7
CASSPTSGTPYEQYF
>TRBV27|14|TRBJ1-1
CASTAGDSYTEAFF
>TRBV7-3|14|TRBJ2-3
CASSSGLPTDTQYF
>TRBV24-1|16|TRBJ2-1
CATSERTSGKYNEQFF
>TRBV18|16|TRBJ2-1
CASSPSAAGNDNEQFF
>TRBV6-5|13|TRBJ1-1
CASRGQVDGEAFF